The rows below give T cell receptor beta chains drawn from one sample of a study of PD-1 blockade in mismatch repair-deficient tumors. Only in-frame clones appear in the TCRdb table, and some are missing; sequencing was by immunoSEQ multiplex PCR. The data show 65,000 to 80,000 clones, around 73% seen once. The source material was peripheral blood, sampled 2 weeks after starting pembrolizumab. Receptors originate from an adult with mismatch repair-deficient cancer. Both conserved end residues are trimmed from each CDR3. Each record gives: D gene, J gene, V gene, clone size, CDR3 protein. A D gene is named only where the DNA matches it firmly. Clone size is not always given. Where it is, it says once, few, many or a class for expanded clones.

-	TRBJ2-1	TRBV7-3	-	ASSPPSDNEQF
-	TRBJ2-1	TRBV6-5	-	ASSSRNNEQF
TRBD1	TRBJ2-7	TRBV27	once	ASSLDRDYEQY
-	TRBJ1-2	TRBV27	-	ASSSLIEAGFGYT
-	TRBJ1-1	TRBV2	-	ATGTKGRRAF
-	TRBJ2-1	TRBV30	-	AWSVLSQRNEQF
-	TRBJ2-1	TRBV29-1	-	SVAIANEQF
TRBD2	TRBJ2-1	TRBV18	-	ASSPRYGGDNEQF
-	TRBJ2-7	TRBV27	-	ASSPSVSYEQY
TRBD2	TRBJ2-2	TRBV5-4	-	ASSSGTSGRLSGELF
TRBD2	TRBJ2-1	TRBV5-6	-	ASSPPVGLAGDNEQF
-	TRBJ1-2	TRBV7-2	-	ASSQEVSRGGYT
-	TRBJ2-2	TRBV4-2	-	ASSQDRGRLAGNTGELF
-	TRBJ1-5	TRBV6-1	-	ASSEQGRVNQPQH
-	TRBJ2-1	TRBV29-1	once	SVEDEASRRYNEQF
-	TRBJ2-5	TRBV6-5	few	ASRPGDQETQY
-	TRBJ1-1	TRBV6-4	-	ASSDSEAHLGTEAF
TRBD2	TRBJ2-5	TRBV2	-	ASSEGAGRQETQY
-	TRBJ2-1	TRBV25-1	-	ASSDPGQGITNEQF
-	TRBJ1-2	TRBV9	once	ASSANPHQGSDGYT
-	TRBJ2-7	TRBV7-9	-	ASSPDKPYEQY
TRBD2	TRBJ2-5	TRBV5-4	-	ASSFSGSRQETQY
TRBD1	TRBJ1-1	TRBV2	-	ARRQGNEAF
-	TRBJ2-2	TRBV7-3	many	ASSLKGGVYANTGELF
-	TRBJ2-6	TRBV5-1	-	ASTPAGNSGANVLT
-	TRBJ2-1	TRBV29-1	-	SVDPWEYNEQF
-	TRBJ1-2	TRBV4-2	few	ASSQGERYT
TRBD1	TRBJ1-5	TRBV2	-	ASTGTGGAGNQPQH
-	TRBJ2-7	TRBV5-6	-	ASSLPDLSSYEQY
TRBD1	TRBJ2-3	TRBV12-5	-	ASGLFRDRAADTQY
-	TRBJ2-2	TRBV11-2	once	ASRLRSGPNTGELF
-	TRBJ2-3	TRBV30	-	AWSDTLKGTDTQY
TRBD1	TRBJ2-5	TRBV2	-	ASSERQGRETQY
TRBD1	TRBJ2-5	TRBV5-1	-	ASSLVGQTKETQY
-	TRBJ1-1	TRBV30	-	AWSGGGGNTEAF
-	TRBJ2-5	TRBV9	-	ASSVGRGDGTQY
-	TRBJ2-7	TRBV6-1	once	ASERAIEQY
-	TRBJ2-7	TRBV7-2	-	ASSLASRGGSYEQY
-	TRBJ2-2	TRBV6-5	-	ASSYSSGSSGELF
TRBD1	TRBJ1-5	TRBV4-1	-	ASSQEGQGRQPQH
-	TRBJ1-1	TRBV29-1	-	SVGQSTIMNTEAF
-	TRBJ1-2	TRBV7-3	few	ASSLYGYT
-	TRBJ1-3	TRBV11-3	few	ASSRRGLFGNTIY
-	TRBJ1-2	TRBV5-6	-	ASSEQGLRGYT
TRBD1	TRBJ1-5	TRBV29-1	-	SVERRPDRGPGNQPQH
-	TRBJ2-6	TRBV5-1	once	ASSLGRGSNVLT
-	TRBJ1-2	TRBV19	-	ASSIDDSANYGYT
-	TRBJ2-3	TRBV29-1	-	GGRRNTQY
-	TRBJ1-3	TRBV5-4	-	ASSLGTPSGNTIY